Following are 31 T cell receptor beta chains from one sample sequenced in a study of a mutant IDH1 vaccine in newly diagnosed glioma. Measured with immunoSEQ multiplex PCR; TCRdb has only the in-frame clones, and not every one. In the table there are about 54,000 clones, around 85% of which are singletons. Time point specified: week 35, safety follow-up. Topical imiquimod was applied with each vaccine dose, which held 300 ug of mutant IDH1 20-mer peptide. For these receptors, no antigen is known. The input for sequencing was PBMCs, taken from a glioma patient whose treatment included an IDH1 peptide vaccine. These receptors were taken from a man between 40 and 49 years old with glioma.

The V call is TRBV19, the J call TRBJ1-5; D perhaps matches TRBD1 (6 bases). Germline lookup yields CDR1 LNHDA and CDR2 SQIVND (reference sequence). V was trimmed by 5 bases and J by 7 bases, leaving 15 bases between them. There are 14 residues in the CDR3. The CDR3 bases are TGTGCCAGTAGTCCCCGCTCGGGGGGCCAGCCCCAGCATTTT. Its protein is CASSPRSGGQPQHF.

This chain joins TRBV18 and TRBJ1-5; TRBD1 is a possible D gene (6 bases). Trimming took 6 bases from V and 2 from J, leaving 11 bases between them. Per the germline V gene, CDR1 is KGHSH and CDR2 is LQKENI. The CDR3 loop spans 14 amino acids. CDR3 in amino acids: CASSPRGRNQPQHF. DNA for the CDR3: TGTGCCAGCTCCCCCAGGGGACGCAATCAGCCCCAGCATTTT.

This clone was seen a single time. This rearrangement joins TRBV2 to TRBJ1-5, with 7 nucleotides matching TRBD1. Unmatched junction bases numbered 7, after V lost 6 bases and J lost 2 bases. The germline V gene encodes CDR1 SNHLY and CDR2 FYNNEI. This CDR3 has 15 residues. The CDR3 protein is CASRQQGLGNQPQHF. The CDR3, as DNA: TGTGCCAGCAGACAACAGGGGCTCGGCAATCAGCCCCAGCATTTT.

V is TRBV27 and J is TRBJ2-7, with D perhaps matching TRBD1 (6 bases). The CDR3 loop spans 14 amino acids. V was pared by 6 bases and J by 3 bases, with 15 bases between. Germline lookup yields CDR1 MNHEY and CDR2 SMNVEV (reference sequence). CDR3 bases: TGTGCCAGCAGCCTCCGGGACACCATCTACGAGCAGTACTTC. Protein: CASSLRDTIYEQYF.

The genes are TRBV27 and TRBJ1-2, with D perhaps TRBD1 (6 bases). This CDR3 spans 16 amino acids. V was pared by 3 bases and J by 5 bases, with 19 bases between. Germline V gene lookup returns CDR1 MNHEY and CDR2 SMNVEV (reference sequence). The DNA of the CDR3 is TGTGCCAGCAGTTTGGGAACAGGGAATGATCGGTATGGCTACACCTTC. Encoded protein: CASSLGTGNDRYGYTF.

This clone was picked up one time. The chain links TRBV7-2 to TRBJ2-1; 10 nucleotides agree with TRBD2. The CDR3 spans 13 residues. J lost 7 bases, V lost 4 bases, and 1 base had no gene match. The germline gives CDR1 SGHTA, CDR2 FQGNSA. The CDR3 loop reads CASSSSGSNEQFF. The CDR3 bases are TGTGCCAGCAGCTCTAGCGGGAGTAATGAGCAGTTCTTC.

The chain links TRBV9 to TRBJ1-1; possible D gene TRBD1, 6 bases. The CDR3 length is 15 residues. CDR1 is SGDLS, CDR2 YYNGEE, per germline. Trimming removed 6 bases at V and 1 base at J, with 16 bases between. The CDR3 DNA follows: TGTGCCAGCAAGCCGCAGGGGATGGGGAACACTGAAGCTTTCTTT. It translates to CASKPQGMGNTEAFF.

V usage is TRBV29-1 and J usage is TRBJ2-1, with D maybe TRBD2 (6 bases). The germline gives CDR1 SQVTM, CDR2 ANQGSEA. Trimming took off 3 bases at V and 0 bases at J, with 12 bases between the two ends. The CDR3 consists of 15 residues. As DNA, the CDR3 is TGCAGCGTTGAGCCTAGCGAGAGCTCCTACAATGAGCAGTTCTTC. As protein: CSVEPSESSYNEQFF.

The CDR3 here is CASSDRPGDRGLTEAFF. In nucleotides, the CDR3 is TGTGCCAGCAGTGATAGGCCGGGGGACAGGGGGCTCACTGAAGCTTTCTTT. The chain uses TRBV25-1 and TRBJ1-1; 12 bases are a match to TRBD1. Per germline, CDR1 MGHDK and CDR2 SYGVNS. The CDR3 runs 17 residues. V dropped 3 bases and J dropped 4; count of bases not matched to a gene: 9.

CDR3: CASSQTDTQYF. The CDR3 bases are TGTGCCAGCAGTCAAACAGATACGCAGTATTTT. This chain joins TRBV27 and TRBJ2-3; D unclear. This CDR3 is 11 amino acids long. V shed 5 bases and J shed 3 bases, with 3 bases lying between them. Germline V gene sequence: CDR1 MNHEY, CDR2 SMNVEV (reference sequence).

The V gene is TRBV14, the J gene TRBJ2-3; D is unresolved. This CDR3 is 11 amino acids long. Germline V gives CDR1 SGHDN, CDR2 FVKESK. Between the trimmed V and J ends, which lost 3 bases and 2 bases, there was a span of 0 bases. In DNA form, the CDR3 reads TGTGCCAGCAGCCACACAGATACGCAGTATTTT. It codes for CASSHTDTQYF.

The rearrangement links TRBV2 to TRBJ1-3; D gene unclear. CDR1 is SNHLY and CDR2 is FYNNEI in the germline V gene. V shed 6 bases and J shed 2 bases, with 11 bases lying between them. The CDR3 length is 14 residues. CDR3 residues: CASRTGSAGNTIYF. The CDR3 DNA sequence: TGTGCCAGCAGAACCGGATCAGCTGGAAACACCATATATTTT.

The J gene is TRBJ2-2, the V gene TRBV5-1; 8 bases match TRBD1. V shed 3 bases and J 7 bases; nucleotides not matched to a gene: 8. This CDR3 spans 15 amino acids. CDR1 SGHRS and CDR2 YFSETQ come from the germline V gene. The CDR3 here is CASSSQGAHSGELFF. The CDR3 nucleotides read TGCGCCAGCAGCTCGCAGGGGGCGCATAGCGGGGAGCTGTTTTTT.

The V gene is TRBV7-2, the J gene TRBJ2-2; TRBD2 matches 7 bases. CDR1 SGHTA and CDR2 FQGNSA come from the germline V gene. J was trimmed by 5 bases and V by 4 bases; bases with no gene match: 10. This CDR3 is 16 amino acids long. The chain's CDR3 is CASSSGGRGTTGELFF. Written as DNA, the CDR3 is TGTGCCAGCAGCTCTGGGGGGAGGGGTACGACCGGGGAGCTGTTTTTT.

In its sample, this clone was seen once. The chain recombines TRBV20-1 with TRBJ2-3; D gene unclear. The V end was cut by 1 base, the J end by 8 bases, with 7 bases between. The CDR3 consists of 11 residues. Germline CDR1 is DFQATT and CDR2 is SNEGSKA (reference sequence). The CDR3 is CSARAGPTQYF. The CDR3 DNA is TGCAGTGCTAGAGCGGGCCCTACGCAGTATTTT.

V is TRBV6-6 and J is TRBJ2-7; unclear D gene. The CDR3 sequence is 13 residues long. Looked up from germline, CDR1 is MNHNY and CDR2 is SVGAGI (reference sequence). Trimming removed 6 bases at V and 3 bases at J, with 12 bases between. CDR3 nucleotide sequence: TGTGCCAGCAGCCTCAGGTGGGTCTACGAGCAGTACTTC. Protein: CASSLRWVYEQYF.

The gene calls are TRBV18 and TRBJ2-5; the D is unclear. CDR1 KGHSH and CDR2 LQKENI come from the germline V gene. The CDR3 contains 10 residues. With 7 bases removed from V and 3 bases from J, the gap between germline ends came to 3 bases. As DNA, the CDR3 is TGTGCCAGCTGGGAAGAGACCCAGTACTTC. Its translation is CASWEETQYF.

This CDR3 is CASSIGGITGELFF. The CDR3 bases are TGTGCCAGTAGTATAGGCGGAATTACCGGGGAGCTGTTTTTT. The chain uses TRBV19 and TRBJ2-2; D remains unclear. The CDR3 length is 14 residues. Germline CDR1 reads LNHDA; CDR2 reads SQIVND (reference sequence). V was trimmed by 1 base and J by 5 bases, leaving 8 bases between them.

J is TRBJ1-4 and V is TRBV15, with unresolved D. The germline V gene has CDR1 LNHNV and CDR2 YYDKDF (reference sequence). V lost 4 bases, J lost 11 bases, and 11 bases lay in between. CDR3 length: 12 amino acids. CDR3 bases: TGTGCCACCAGCATACAAGGCGGGAAACTGTTTTTT. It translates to CATSIQGGKLFF.

DNA for the CDR3: TGCGCCAGCAGCCAAGACGGCCTCGGGGATACGCAGTATTTT. This codes for CASSQDGLGDTQYF. The V gene is TRBV4-1, the J gene TRBJ2-3; D is uncertain. Trimming cost V 0 bases and J 6 bases, with 10 bases left between them. The CDR3 consists of 14 residues. Looked up from germline, CDR1 is MGHRA and CDR2 is YSYEKL.

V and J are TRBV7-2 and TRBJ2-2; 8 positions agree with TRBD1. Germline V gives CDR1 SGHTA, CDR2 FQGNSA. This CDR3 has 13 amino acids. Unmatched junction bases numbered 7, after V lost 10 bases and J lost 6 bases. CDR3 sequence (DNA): TGTGCCACCCTCCAGGGGGCGCCCGGGGAGCTGTTTTTT. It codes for CATLQGAPGELFF. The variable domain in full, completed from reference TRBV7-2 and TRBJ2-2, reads GAGVSQSPSNKVTEKGKDVELRCDPISGHTALYWYRQSLGQGLEFLIYFQGNSAPDKSGLPSDRFSAERTGGSVSTLTIQRTQQEDSAVYLCATLQGAPGELFFGEGSRLTVL.

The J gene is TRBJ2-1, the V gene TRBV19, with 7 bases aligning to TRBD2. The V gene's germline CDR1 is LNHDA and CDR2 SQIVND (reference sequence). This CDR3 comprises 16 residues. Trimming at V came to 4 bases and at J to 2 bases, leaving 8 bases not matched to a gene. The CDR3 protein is CASSRASGRTYNEQFF. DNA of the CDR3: TGTGCCAGTAGTAGGGCTAGCGGACGAACCTACAATGAGCAGTTCTTC.

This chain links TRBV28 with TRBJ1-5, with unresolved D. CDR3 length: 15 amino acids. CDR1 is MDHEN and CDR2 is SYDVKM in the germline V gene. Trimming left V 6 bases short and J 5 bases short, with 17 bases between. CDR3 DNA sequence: TGTGCCAGCAGCCCCCCGGGGAGGCTTCATCAGCCCCAGCATTTT. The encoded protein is CASSPPGRLHQPQHF.

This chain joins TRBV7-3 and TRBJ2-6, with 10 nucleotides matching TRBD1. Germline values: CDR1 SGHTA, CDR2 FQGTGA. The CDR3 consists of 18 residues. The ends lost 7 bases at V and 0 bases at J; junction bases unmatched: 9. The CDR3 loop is CASTLLGQGTSGANVLTF. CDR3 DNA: TGTGCCAGCACCCTTCTGGGACAGGGGACCTCTGGGGCCAACGTCCTGACTTTC.

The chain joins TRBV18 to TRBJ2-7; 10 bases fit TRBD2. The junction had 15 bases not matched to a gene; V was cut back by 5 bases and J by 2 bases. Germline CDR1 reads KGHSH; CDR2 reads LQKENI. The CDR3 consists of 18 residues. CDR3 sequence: CASSEGASGRARTYEQYF. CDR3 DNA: TGTGCCAGCTCAGAAGGGGCTAGCGGGAGAGCGAGGACCTACGAGCAGTACTTC.

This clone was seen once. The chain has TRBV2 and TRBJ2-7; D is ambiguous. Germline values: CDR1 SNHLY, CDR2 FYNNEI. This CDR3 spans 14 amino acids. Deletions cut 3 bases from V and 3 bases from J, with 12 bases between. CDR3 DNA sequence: TGTGCCAGCAGTGATTCTGGCTCCTTCTACGAGCAGTACTTC. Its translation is CASSDSGSFYEQYF.

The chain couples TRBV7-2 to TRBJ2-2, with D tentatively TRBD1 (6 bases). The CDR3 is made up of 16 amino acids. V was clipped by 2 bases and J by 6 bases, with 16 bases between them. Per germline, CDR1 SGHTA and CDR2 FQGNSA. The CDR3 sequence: CASSLRSRQEAGELFF. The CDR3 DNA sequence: TGTGCCAGCAGCTTAAGATCCAGACAGGAAGCCGGGGAGCTGTTTTTT.

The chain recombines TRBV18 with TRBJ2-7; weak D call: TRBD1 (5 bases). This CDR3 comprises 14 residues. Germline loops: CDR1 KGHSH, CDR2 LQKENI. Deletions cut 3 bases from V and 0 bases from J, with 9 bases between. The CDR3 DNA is TGTGCCAGCTCACCGACGACAGACTCCTACGAGCAGTACTTC. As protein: CASSPTTDSYEQYF.

The CDR3 sequence is CASSQRPPGVGGELFF. The CDR3 region has the DNA TGTGCCAGCAGCCAACGCCCTCCAGGGGTTGGCGGGGAGCTGTTTTTT. V usage is TRBV14 and J usage is TRBJ2-2; possibly TRBD1 for D (6 bases). Trimming shortened V by 2 bases and J by 7 bases, and 17 bases separated the two germline ends. CDR3 size: 16 residues. Germline CDR1 is SGHDN and CDR2 is FVKESK.

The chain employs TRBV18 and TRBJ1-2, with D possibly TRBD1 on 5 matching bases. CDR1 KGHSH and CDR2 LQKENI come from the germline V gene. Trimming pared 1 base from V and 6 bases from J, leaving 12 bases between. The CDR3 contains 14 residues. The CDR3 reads CASSPRGRIDGYTF. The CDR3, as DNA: TGTGCCAGCTCACCACGGGGGAGAATCGATGGCTACACCTTC.

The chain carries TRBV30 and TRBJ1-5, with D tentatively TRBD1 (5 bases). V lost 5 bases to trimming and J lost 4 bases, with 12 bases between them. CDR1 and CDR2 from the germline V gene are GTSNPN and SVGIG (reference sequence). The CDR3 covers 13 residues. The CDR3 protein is CAWRGFRNQPQHF. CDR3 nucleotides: TGTGCCTGGCGGGGGTTTAGGAATCAGCCCCAGCATTTT.